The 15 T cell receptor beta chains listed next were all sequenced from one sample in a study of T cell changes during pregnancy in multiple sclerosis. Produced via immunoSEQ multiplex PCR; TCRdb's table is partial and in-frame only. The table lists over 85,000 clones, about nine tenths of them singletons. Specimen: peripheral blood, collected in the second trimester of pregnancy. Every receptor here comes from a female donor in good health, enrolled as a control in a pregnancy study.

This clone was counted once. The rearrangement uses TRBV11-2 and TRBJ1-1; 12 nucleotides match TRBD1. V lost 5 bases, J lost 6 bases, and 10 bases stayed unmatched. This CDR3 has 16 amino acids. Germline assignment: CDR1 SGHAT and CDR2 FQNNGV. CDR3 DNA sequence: TGTGCCAGCAGCCAAACATGGGGGACAGGGGGCCCTGAAGCTTTCTTT. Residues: CASSQTWGTGGPEAFF. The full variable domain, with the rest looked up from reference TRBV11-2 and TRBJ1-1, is EAGVAQSPRYKIIEKRQSVAFWCNPISGHATLYWYQQILGQGPKLLIQFQNNGVVDDSQLPKDRFSAERLKGVDSTLKIQPAKLEDSAVYLCASSQTWGTGGPEAFFGQGTRLTVV.

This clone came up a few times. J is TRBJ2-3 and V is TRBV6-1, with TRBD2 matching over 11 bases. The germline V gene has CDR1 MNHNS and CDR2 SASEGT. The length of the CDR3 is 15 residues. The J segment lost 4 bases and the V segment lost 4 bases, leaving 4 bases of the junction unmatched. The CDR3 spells CASSATSGGADTQYF. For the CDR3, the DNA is TGTGCCAGCAGTGCCACTAGCGGGGGTGCAGATACGCAGTATTTT.

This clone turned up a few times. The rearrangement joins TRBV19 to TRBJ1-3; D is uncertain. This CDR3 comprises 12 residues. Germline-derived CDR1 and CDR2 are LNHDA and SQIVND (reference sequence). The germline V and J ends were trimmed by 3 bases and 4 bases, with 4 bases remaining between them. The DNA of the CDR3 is TGTGCCAGTAGTATCTCCGGAAACACCATATATTTT. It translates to CASSISGNTIYF.

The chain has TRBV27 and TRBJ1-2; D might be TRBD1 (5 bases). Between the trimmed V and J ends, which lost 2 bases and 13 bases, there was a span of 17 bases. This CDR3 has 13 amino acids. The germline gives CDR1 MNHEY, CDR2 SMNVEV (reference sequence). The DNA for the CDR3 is TGTGCCAGCAGTTTAACAACAGGTGCAGACTGCACCTTC. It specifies CASSLTTGADCTF.

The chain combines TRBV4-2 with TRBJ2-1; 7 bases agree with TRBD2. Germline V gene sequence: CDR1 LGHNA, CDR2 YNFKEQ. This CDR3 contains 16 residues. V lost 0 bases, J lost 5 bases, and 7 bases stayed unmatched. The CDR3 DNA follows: TGTGCCAGCAGCCAAGATTGGGGGGGAGTGGACAATGAGCAGTTCTTC. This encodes CASSQDWGGVDNEQFF.

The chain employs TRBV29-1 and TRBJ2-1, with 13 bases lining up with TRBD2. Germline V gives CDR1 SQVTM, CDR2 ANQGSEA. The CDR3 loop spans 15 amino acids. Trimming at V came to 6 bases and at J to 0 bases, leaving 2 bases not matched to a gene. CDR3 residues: CSVGTSGASYNEQFF. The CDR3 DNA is TGCAGCGTGGGGACTAGCGGGGCCTCCTACAATGAGCAGTTCTTC.

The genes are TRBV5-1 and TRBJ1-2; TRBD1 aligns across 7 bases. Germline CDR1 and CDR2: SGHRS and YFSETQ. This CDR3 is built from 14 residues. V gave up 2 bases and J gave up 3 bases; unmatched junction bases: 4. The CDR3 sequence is CASSLRTGDYGYTF. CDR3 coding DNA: TGCGCCAGCAGCTTACGTACAGGGGACTATGGCTACACCTTC.

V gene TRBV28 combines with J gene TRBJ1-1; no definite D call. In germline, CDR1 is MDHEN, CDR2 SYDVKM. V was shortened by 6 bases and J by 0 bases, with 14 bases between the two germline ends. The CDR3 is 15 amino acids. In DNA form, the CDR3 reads TGTGCCAGCAGGGAAGAACAGAGTATGAACACTGAAGCTTTCTTT. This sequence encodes CASREEQSMNTEAFF.

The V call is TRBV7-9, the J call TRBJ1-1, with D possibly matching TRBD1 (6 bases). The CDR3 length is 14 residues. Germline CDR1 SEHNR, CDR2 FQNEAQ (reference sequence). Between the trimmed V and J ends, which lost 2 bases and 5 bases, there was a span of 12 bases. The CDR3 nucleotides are TGTGCCAGCAGCTTAATTGACGGACAGACTGAAGCTTTCTTT. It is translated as CASSLIDGQTEAFF.

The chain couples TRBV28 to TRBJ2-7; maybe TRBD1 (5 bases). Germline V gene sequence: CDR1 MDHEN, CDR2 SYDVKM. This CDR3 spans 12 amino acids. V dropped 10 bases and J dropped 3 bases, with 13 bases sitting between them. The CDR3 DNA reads TGTGCCAACAACAGGCTCGGCTACGAGCAGTACTTC. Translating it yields CANNRLGYEQYF.

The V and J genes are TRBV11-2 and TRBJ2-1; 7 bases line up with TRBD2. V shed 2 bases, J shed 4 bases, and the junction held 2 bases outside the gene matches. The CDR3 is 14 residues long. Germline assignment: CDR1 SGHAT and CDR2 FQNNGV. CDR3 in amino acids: CASSLTSVYNEQFF. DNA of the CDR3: TGTGCCAGCAGCTTAACTAGCGTGTACAATGAGCAGTTCTTC.

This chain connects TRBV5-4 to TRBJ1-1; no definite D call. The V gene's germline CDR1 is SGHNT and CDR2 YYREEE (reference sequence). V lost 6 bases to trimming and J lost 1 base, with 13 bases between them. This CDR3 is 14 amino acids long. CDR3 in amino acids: CASNRRPTNTEAFF. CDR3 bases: TGTGCCAGCAACCGGAGGCCGACGAACACTGAAGCTTTCTTT.

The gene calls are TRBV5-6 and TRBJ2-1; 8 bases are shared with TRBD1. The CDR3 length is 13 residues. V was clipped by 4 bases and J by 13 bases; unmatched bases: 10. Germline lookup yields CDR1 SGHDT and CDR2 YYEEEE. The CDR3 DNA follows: TGTGCCAGCAGCCCATATCAGACAGGGGAACAGTTCTTC. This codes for CASSPYQTGEQFF.

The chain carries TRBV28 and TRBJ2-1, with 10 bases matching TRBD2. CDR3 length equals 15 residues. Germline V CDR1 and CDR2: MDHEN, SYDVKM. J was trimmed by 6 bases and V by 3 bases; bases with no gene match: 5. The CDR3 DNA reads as TGTGCCAGCAGTTTGGGACTAGCGCGGACCAATGAGCAGTTCTTC. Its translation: CASSLGLARTNEQFF. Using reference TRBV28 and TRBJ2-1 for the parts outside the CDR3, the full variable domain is DVKVTQSSRYLVKRTGEKVFLECVQDMDHENMFWYRQDPGLGLRLIYFSYDVKMKEKGDIPEGYSVSREKKERFSLILESASTNQTSMYLCASSLGLARTNEQFFGPGTRLTVL.

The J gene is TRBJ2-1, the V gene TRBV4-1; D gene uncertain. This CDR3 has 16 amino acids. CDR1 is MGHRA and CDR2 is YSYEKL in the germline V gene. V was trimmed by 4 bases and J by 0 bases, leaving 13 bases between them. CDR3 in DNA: TGCGCCAGCAGCCCCACCCCGCTGAGCTCCTACAATGAGCAGTTCTTC. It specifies CASSPTPLSSYNEQFF.